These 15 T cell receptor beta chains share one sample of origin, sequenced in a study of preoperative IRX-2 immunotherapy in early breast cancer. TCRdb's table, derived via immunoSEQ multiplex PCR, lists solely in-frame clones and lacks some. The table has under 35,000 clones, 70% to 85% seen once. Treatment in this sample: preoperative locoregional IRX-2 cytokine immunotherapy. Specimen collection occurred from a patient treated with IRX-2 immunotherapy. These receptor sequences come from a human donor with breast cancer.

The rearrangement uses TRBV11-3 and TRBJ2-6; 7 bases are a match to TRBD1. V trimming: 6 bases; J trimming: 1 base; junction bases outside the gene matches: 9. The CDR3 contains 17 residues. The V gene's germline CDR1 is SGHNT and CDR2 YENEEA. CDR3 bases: TGTGCCAGCAGTAATCCGGGACAGCTATCTGGGGCCAACGTCCTGACTTTC. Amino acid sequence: CASSNPGQLSGANVLTF.

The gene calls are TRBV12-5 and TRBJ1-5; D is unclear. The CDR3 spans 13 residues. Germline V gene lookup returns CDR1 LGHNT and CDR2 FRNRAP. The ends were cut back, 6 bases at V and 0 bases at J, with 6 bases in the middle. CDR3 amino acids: CASGTDSNQPQHF. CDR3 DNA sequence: TGTGCTAGTGGGACGGATAGCAATCAGCCCCAGCATTTT. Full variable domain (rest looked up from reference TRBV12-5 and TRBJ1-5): DARVTQTPRHKVTEMGQEVTMRCQPILGHNTVFWYRQTMMQGLELLAYFRNRAPLDDSGMPKDRFSAEMPDATLATLKIQPSEPRDSAVYFCASGTDSNQPQHFGDGTRLSIL.

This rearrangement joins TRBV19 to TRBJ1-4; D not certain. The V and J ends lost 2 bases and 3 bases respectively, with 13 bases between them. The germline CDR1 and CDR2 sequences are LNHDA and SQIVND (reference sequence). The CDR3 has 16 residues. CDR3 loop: CASSIIGPPSNEKLFF. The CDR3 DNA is TGTGCCAGTAGTATAATCGGGCCGCCGTCTAATGAAAAACTGTTTTTT. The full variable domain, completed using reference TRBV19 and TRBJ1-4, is DGGITQSPKYLFRKEGQNVTLSCEQNLNHDAMYWYRQDPGQGLRLIYYSQIVNDFQKGDIAEGYSVSREKKESFPLTVTSAQKNPTAFYLCASSIIGPPSNEKLFFGSGTQLSVL.

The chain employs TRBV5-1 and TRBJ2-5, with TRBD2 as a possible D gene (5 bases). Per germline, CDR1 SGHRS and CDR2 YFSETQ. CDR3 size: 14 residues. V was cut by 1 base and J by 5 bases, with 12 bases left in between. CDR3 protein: CASSLSRARETQYF. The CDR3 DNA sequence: TGCGCCAGCAGCTTGTCGAGGGCACGGGAGACCCAGTACTTC. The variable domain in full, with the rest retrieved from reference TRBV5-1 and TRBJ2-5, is KAGVTQTPRYLIKTRGQQVTLSCSPISGHRSVSWYQQTPGQGLQFLFEYFSETQRNKGNFPGRFSGRQFSNSRSEMNVSTLELGDSALYLCASSLSRARETQYFGPGTRLLVL.

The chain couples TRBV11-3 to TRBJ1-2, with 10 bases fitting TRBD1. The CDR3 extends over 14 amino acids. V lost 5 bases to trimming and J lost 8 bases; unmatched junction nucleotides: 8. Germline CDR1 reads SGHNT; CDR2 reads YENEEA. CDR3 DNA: TGTGCCAGCAGCCATCGGGACAGGGGCGACGGCTACACCTTC. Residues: CASSHRDRGDGYTF.

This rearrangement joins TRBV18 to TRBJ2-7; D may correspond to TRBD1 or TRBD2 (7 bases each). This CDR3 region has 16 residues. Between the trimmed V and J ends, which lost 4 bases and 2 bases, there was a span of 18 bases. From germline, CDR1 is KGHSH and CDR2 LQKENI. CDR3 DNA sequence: TGTGCCAGCTCACAACATGCAGGGGGGGATCCCTACGAGCAGTACTTC. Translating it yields CASSQHAGGDPYEQYF.

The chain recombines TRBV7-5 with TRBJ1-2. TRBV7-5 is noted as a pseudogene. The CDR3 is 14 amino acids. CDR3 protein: CASSLERQINGYTF. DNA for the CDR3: TGTGCCAGCAGCTTAGAGAGGCAGATTAATGGCTACACCTTC.

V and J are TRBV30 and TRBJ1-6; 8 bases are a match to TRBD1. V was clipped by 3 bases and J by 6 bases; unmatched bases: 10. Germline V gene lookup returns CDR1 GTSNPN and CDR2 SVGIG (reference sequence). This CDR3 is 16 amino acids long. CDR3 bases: TGTGCCTGGAGGTTACCCGGACAGGGCCGTAATTCACCCCTCCACTTT. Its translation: CAWRLPGQGRNSPLHF.

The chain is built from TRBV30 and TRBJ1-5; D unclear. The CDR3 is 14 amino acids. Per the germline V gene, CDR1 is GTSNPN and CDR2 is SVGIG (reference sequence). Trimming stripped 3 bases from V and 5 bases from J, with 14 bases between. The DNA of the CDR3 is TGTGCCTGGAGCCCCGGACCGAGAGATCAGCCCCAGCATTTT. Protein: CAWSPGPRDQPQHF.

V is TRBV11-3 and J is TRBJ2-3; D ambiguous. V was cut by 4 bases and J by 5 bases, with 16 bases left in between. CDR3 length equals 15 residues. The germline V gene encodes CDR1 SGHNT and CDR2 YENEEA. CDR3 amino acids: CASSSRTLSVDTQYF. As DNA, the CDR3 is TGTGCCAGCAGCTCCCGGACCTTGAGTGTAGATACGCAGTATTTT.

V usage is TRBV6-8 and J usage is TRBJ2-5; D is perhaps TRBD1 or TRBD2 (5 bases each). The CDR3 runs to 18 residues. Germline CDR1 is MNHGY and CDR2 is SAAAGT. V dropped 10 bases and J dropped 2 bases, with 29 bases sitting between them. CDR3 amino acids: CATSRIRDPRGRQETQYF. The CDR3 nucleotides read TGTGCCACCTCGCGCATACGGGACCCACGAGGGCGACAAGAGACCCAGTACTTC.

The CDR3 DNA sequence: TGCGCCAGCAGCCCTAGGACGGCCCCGTACCAAGAGACCCAGTACTTC. It encodes CASSPRTAPYQETQYF. The chain combines TRBV5-1 with TRBJ2-5; D is unclear. Trimming cost V 4 bases and J 0 bases, with 16 bases left between them. This CDR3 spans 16 amino acids. The germline CDR1 and CDR2 sequences are SGHRS and YFSETQ.

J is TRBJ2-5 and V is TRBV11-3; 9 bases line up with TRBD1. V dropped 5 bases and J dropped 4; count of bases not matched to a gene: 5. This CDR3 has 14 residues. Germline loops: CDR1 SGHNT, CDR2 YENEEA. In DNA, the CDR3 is TGTGCCAGCAGCCAATCGGACAGGGGAGAGACCCAGTACTTC. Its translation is CASSQSDRGETQYF.

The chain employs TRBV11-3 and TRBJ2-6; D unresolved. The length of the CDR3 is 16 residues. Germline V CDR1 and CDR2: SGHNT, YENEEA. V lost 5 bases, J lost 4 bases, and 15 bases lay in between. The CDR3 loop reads CASSTTKKAGANVLTF. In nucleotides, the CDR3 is TGTGCCAGCAGCACCACCAAGAAGGCCGGGGCCAACGTCCTGACTTTC.

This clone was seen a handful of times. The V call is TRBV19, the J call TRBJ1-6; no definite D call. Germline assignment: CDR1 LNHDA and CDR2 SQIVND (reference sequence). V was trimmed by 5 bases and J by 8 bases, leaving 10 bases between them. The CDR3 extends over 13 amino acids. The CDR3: CASSVGRHSPLHF. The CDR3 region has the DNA TGTGCCAGTAGTGTTGGACGACATTCACCCCTCCACTTT. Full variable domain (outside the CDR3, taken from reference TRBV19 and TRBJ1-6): DGGITQSPKYLFRKEGQNVTLSCEQNLNHDAMYWYRQDPGQGLRLIYYSQIVNDFQKGDIAEGYSVSREKKESFPLTVTSAQKNPTAFYLCASSVGRHSPLHFGNGTRLTVT.